A selection of T cell receptor beta chains follows, all from one sample in a study of cytomegalovirus exposure and HLA in healthy donors. Libraries were prepared by immunoSEQ multiplex PCR; TCRdb keeps only in-frame clonotypes and omits some of them. The table lists around 150,000 clones, 80% to 90% of them singletons, with less than 15% in the top ten. The sequenced sample was PBMCs. All receptors derive from a woman aged 45-65 years in good health and CMV-seronegative. Both conserved end residues are trimmed from each CDR3.

CDR3 protein | J gene | V gene | CDR3 length
AIKGGDPGNTEAF | TRBJ1-1 | TRBV10-3 | 13
ASSQSGQGRTDTQY | TRBJ2-3 | TRBV9 | 14
ASSLGRSYEQY | TRBJ2-7 | TRBV11-2 | 11
SARDSNEQF | TRBJ2-1 | TRBV20-1 | 9
ASSPRGPISGPLSYNEQF | TRBJ2-1 | TRBV18 | 18
ASSLDREAF | TRBJ1-1 | TRBV14 | 9
ASSYRQINSPLH | TRBJ1-6 | TRBV6-5 | 12
ASSTGQGGITNYGYT | TRBJ1-2 | TRBV19 | 15
ASTSGRSYNSPLH | TRBJ1-6 | TRBV6-6 | 13
ASSIALLWAAGGPTDTQY | TRBJ2-3 | TRBV19 | 18